This T cell receptor beta chain was documented in a study of T-cell memory formation after mild COVID-19 (dated by TCRdb to about 2021). Background on the whole study: Most TCR sequence clusters were specific to one of the two donors. Longitudinal TCRalpha and TCRbeta repertoire sequencing tracked T-cell clones expanding and contracting after mild COVID-19 in two donors. Two young, previously healthy adult volunteers made up the cohort, one male and one female.

Sequencing took place on an Illumina NovaSeq 6000. TCRalpha and TCRbeta cDNA libraries were constructed by 5'RACE with constant-segment primers, with sample barcodes and unique molecular identifiers being introduced. Trizol reagent was used to extract RNA from every sample. The libraries were amplified in two PCR steps, and the second step added a second sample barcode and Illumina TruSeq adapters. Sequencing of the libraries was done on an Illumina NovaSeq, producing 2 x 150 bp paired-end reads. Per the source publication's procedure: With migec v1.2.7, reads were demultiplexed and then collapsed into UMI-guided consensus sequences. Using mixcr v2.1.11, the UMI consensuses were aligned to TRA and TRB V and J templates and assembled into clonotypes. A clonotype was counted as expanded or contracted only when both edgeR and NoisET called the clonotype significant, with the noise models trained on biological replicates. edgeR calls used a false discovery rate-adjusted p below 0.01 and a log2 fold-change threshold of 1. As an exploratory analysis of dynamics, PCA with hierarchical clustering was applied to max-normalized trajectories of the 1000 most abundant clonotypes. Separately sequenced CD4+ and CD8+ repertoires were used to assign the CD4 or CD8 phenotype of responding clones. TCRdb reran the public reads through fastp at Q25 and MiXCR, keeping productive beta chains. Each CDR3 protein gets just one entry, which takes the most common genes and DNA from the rows behind it. TCRdb, rather than the study authors, made the V and J calls. In all, the sample holds tens of thousands of distinct CDR3 sequences, and 7.3% of those were seen once. The ten largest clones represent roughly 1.4% of the sample.

Taken from cysteine to phenylalanine, the CDR3 has 15 residues. The DNA shown is the 45-base CDR3, in frame from base 1. In the germline V gene, CDR1 corresponds to MNHEY and CDR2 to SVGAGI. V and J are truncated by 6 bases and 7 bases respectively, leaving an intervening sequence of 21 bases. Comment on this clonotype: Its target antigen remains unknown. No base quality values were provided; no much bigger clone lies one nucleotide off.

Ficoll-Paque density gradient centrifugation was the method used to isolate PBMCs. General study outcomes and caveats: Contracting CD4+ clones turned up mainly in the CM and EM memory subsets, whereas EMRA was where CD8+ clones were enriched. Balanced CD4/CD8 phenotypes were observed for clones contracting from day 15 to 85, whereas a bias towards CD4+ was observed for a second wave of clones expanding from day 15 to 37. Whether the second-wave clones peaking on day 37 were SARS-CoV-2 specific was not confirmed. The study covered only a couple of mild cases, and larger cohorts including severe cases with pre-infection samples were considered necessary. The detection of some responding clones in pre-infection memory suggests that pre-existing cross-reactive memory T cells joined the SARS-CoV-2 response.

Sequenced material: PBMCs or a T cell subset sorted from them (not recorded which). This chain joins TRBV6-5 to TRBJ2-5; the D region possibly corresponds to TRBD1 (7 bases align). The receptor was derived from a man between 18 and 35 years old who had mild COVID-19 (a few samples of this study predate the infection). The sample titles of this study are shuffled in the database, so cell type and time point are left out; the donor was told from shared clones. The DNA is as follows: TGTGCCAGCAGCCGAACCGGGGGACAGCCAGGGACCCAGTACTTC. This sequence encodes CASSRTGGQPGTQYF.